The 23 T cell receptor beta chains given below trace back to one sample, sequenced in a study of blood T cell repertoires in COVID-19. Produced via immunoSEQ multiplex PCR; TCRdb's table is partial and in-frame only. Among about 160,000 clones listed, over 60% were seen once. Sample: peripheral blood. These receptors came from a man aged 60 to 69 with acute or convalescent COVID-19.

J is TRBJ2-3 and V is TRBV5-1, with TRBD2 as a possible D gene (6 bases). Germline CDR1 and CDR2: SGHRS and YFSETQ. The germline V and J ends were trimmed by 5 bases and 0 bases, with 13 bases remaining between them. CDR3 length: 15 amino acids. The CDR3 nucleotides are TGCGCCAGCAGTGTTCGCGGGGCGAGCACAGATACGCAGTATTTT. It specifies CASSVRGASTDTQYF.

The V gene is TRBV19, the J gene TRBJ1-1; 9 nucleotides line up with TRBD1. The V gene's germline CDR1 is LNHDA and CDR2 SQIVND (reference sequence). This CDR3 comprises 15 residues. V trimming: 7 bases; J trimming: 4 bases; junction bases outside the gene matches: 10. The CDR3 sequence is CASKQGAISGTEAFF. The CDR3 region has the DNA TGTGCCAGTAAACAGGGGGCTATCTCGGGCACTGAAGCTTTCTTT.

DNA for the CDR3: TGTGCCAGCAGCTTAGTCGGAGGGACAGGGAAAGAAAAACTGTTTTTT. Protein: CASSLVGGTGKEKLFF. This rearrangement joins TRBV11-2 to TRBJ1-4; 9 nucleotides match TRBD1. V lost 1 base to trimming and J lost 8 bases; unmatched junction nucleotides: 8. CDR3 length equals 16 residues. CDR1 is SGHAT and CDR2 is FQNNGV in the germline V gene.

V gene TRBV19 combines with J gene TRBJ1-6; D not certain. Trimming took 7 bases from V and 9 from J, leaving 19 bases between them. Germline V lookup: CDR1 LNHDA, CDR2 SQIVND (reference sequence). This CDR3 comprises 15 residues. CDR3 nucleotides: TGTGCCAGTACCTCGAGGCGCGCGTCGAGTTCACCCCTCCACTTT. Its translation is CASTSRRASSSPLHF.

This clone was detected once. V is TRBV5-1 and J is TRBJ2-7, with TRBD1 matching over 10 bases. The CDR3 length is 17 residues. Germline lookup yields CDR1 SGHRS and CDR2 YFSETQ. The ends lost 4 bases at V and 1 base at J; junction bases unmatched: 11. CDR3 in amino acids: CASSGGQGWDGSYEQYF. The DNA of the CDR3 is TGCGCCAGCAGCGGGGGACAGGGGTGGGACGGTTCCTACGAGCAGTACTTC. Supplemented by reference TRBV5-1 and TRBJ2-7, the full variable domain reads KAGVTQTPRYLIKTRGQQVTLSCSPISGHRSVSWYQQTPGQGLQFLFEYFSETQRNKGNFPGRFSGRQFSNSRSEMNVSTLELGDSALYLCASSGGQGWDGSYEQYFGPGTRLTVT.

V gene TRBV9 combines with J gene TRBJ1-4; the D gene is possibly TRBD1 (6 bases). The ends were cut back, 3 bases at V and 4 bases at J, with 13 bases in the middle. Looked up from germline, CDR1 is SGDLS and CDR2 is YYNGEE. CDR3 size: 15 residues. The CDR3 sequence: CASSGVGGHNEKLFF. CDR3 bases: TGTGCCAGCAGCGGGGTAGGGGGTCATAATGAAAAACTGTTTTTT.

This rearrangement joins TRBV15 to TRBJ2-1; TRBD1 matches at 10 bases. Germline-derived CDR1 and CDR2 are LNHNV and YYDKDF (reference sequence). V was clipped by 6 bases and J by 7 bases; unmatched bases: 3. This CDR3 spans 13 amino acids. In nucleotides, the CDR3 is TGTGCCACCAGGGGACAGGGGATGAATGAGCAGTTCTTC. Translating gives CATRGQGMNEQFF.

This clone was recorded only once. The chain carries TRBV29-1 and TRBJ2-7, with 7 bases identical to TRBD1. Per the germline V gene, CDR1 is SQVTM and CDR2 is ANQGSEA. The CDR3 length is 16 residues. Unmatched junction bases numbered 14, after V lost 6 bases and J lost 0 bases. The CDR3 region is CSVLDRERPSSYEQYF. The CDR3 DNA is TGCAGCGTCCTTGACAGGGAGAGGCCTAGCTCCTACGAGCAGTACTTC.

This rearrangement joins TRBV30 to TRBJ1-4; 7 bases line up with TRBD1. Germline CDR1 is GTSNPN and CDR2 is SVGIG (reference sequence). The CDR3 is made up of 13 amino acids. The V segment lost 2 bases and the J segment 5 bases; nucleotides outside the gene matches: 2. The DNA of the CDR3 is TGTGCCTGGAGTCGACAGGGCAATGAAAAACTGTTTTTT. It yields the protein CAWSRQGNEKLFF.

The chain couples TRBV3-1 (or the pseudogene TRBV3-2) to TRBJ1-2; 8 bases fit TRBD1. CDR3 size: 15 residues. With 3 bases clipped from V and 7 bases from J, the junction kept 10 bases outside the gene matches. The germline V gene encodes CDR1 LGHDT and CDR2 YNNKEL (reference sequence). The CDR3 sequence: CASSHDVRGPVGYTF. The DNA of the CDR3 is TGTGCCAGCAGCCACGACGTCAGGGGGCCCGTTGGCTACACCTTC.

This clone has more than one count but fewer than ten. J is TRBJ1-2 and V is TRBV19; 8 bases align to TRBD1. The CDR3 is 15 residues long. Germline V gene data show CDR1 as LNHDA and CDR2 as SQIVND (reference sequence). Trimming at V came to 6 bases and at J to 7 bases, leaving 13 bases not matched to a gene. DNA for the CDR3: TGTGCCAGTAGCCCTGACAGGGGAAAGGGGGTTGGCTACACCTTC. As protein: CASSPDRGKGVGYTF.

The chain couples TRBV12-3 or TRBV12-4 to TRBJ1-2; TRBD1 aligns across 8 bases. This CDR3 region has 13 residues. After removal of 6 bases from V and 7 bases from J, the junction contained 7 bases not matched to a gene. The CDR3 DNA follows: TGTGCCAGCAGCTATGGGACAGGTAGTGGCTACACCTTC. It yields the protein CASSYGTGSGYTF.

The rearrangement joins TRBV7-2 to TRBJ1-3; perhaps TRBD1 as D (6 bases). Germline-derived CDR1 and CDR2 are SGHTA and FQGNSA. The V end was cut by 5 bases, the J end by 1 base, with 15 bases between. The length of the CDR3 is 16 residues. CDR3 residues: CASSDPGVLSGNTIYF. The CDR3 nucleotides are TGTGCCAGCAGCGACCCAGGGGTGTTATCTGGAAACACCATATATTTT.

The V gene is TRBV29-1, the J gene TRBJ2-3, with D possibly being TRBD1 (5 bases). CDR1 is SQVTM and CDR2 is ANQGSEA in the germline V gene. V was cut by 8 bases and J by 2 bases, with 11 bases left in between. This CDR3 spans 12 amino acids. CDR3 amino acids: CSIDSFTDTQYF. The DNA for the CDR3 is TGCAGCATAGACAGCTTCACAGATACGCAGTATTTT.

In regard to this clone: One end of the junction is discordant with germline, which a read error may explain. This sequence joins TRBV12-3 or TRBV12-4 and TRBJ1-1; D gene ambiguous. The CDR3 length is 12 residues. The CDR3 nucleotides are TGTGCCAGCAGTTTAGGCTTTGTAGGACTCGGCTTT. Protein product: CASSLGFVGLGF.

The V call is TRBV25-1, the J call TRBJ2-5, with TRBD2 identical over 10 bases. The CDR3 has 14 amino acids. The ends lost 2 bases at V and 5 bases at J; junction bases unmatched: 2. Germline loops: CDR1 MGHDK, CDR2 SYGVNS. In nucleotides, the CDR3 is TGTGCCAGCAGTGAAACTAGCGGGGTGGAGACCCAGTACTTC. It translates to CASSETSGVETQYF.

The J gene is TRBJ1-1, the V gene TRBV29-1; D gene uncertain. This CDR3 region has 11 residues. Per germline, CDR1 SQVTM and CDR2 ANQGSEA. For the CDR3, the DNA is TGCAGTGCAGCGAAAAACACTGAAGCTTTCTTT. Protein sequence: CSAAKNTEAFF.

This clone was seen more than once but under ten times. The V and J genes are TRBV3-1 (or the pseudogene TRBV3-2) and TRBJ1-6, with a weak D call TRBD1 (6 bases). The CDR3 runs 15 residues. CDR1 and CDR2 from the germline V gene are LGHDT and YNNKEL (reference sequence). V lost 3 bases and J lost 7, with 13 bases in between. CDR3 in amino acids: CASSHHRVANSPLHF. Written as DNA, the CDR3 is TGTGCCAGCAGCCACCACAGGGTTGCGAATTCACCCCTCCACTTT.

V gene TRBV4-1 combines with J gene TRBJ2-7, with D possibly matching TRBD2 (5 bases). The germline V and J ends were trimmed by 3 bases and 3 bases, with 9 bases remaining between them. In germline, CDR1 is MGHRA, CDR2 YSYEKL. This CDR3 has 13 residues. CDR3 residues: CASSQRAGYEQYF. The CDR3, as DNA: TGCGCCAGCAGCCAGAGGGCCGGCTACGAGCAGTACTTC.

This clone was seen just once. This chain connects TRBV19 to TRBJ2-1, with D possibly TRBD2 on 5 matching bases. Germline values: CDR1 LNHDA, CDR2 SQIVND (reference sequence). Trimming took off 1 base at V and 4 bases at J, with 8 bases between the two ends. The CDR3 loop spans 14 amino acids. The CDR3 sequence: CASSIGRGYNEQFF. CDR3 nucleotides: TGTGCCAGTAGTATAGGAAGAGGGTACAATGAGCAGTTCTTC.

The V and J genes are TRBV2 and TRBJ1-5; no reliable D call. V was cut by 2 bases and J by 0 bases, with 8 bases left in between. This CDR3 contains 15 residues. Germline CDR1 reads SNHLY; CDR2 reads FYNNEI. The CDR3 is CASSESGVSNQPQHF. The CDR3 coding sequence is TGTGCCAGCAGTGAATCGGGAGTTAGCAATCAGCCCCAGCATTTT.

This clone occurred a few times. The chain uses TRBV5-6 and TRBJ2-1, with TRBD2 matching 10 bases. CDR3 length equals 14 residues. J was trimmed by 6 bases and V by 8 bases; bases with no gene match: 8. Germline V gene lookup returns CDR1 SGHDT and CDR2 YYEEEE. DNA of the CDR3: TGTGCCAGTTGTTCTAGCGGGGGAATCAATGAGCAGTTCTTC. This translates into CASCSSGGINEQFF. The full variable domain, in which reference TRBV5-6 and TRBJ2-1 provide the parts outside the CDR3, is DAGVTQSPTHLIKTRGQQVTLRCSPKSGHDTVSWYQQALGQGPQFIFQYYEEEERQRGNFPDRFSGHQFPNYSSELNVNALLLGDSALYLCASCSSGGINEQFFGPGTRLTVL.

J is TRBJ1-1 and V is TRBV2, with a tentative D call TRBD1 (5 bases). This CDR3 is 12 amino acids long. Germline assignment: CDR1 SNHLY and CDR2 FYNNEI. Trimming left V 11 bases short and J 1 base short, with 11 bases between. The CDR3 DNA reads as TGTGCCGGCCTGACAGAGAACACTGAAGCTTTCTTT. Translation gives CAGLTENTEAFF. Full variable domain (missing parts from reference TRBV2 and TRBJ1-1): EPEVTQTPSHQVTQMGQEVILRCVPISNHLYFYWYRQILGQKVEFLVSFYNNEISEKSEIFDDQFSVERPDGSNFTLKIRSTKLEDSAMYFCAGLTENTEAFFGQGTRLTVV.